Relative to its sample, the clone carrying this T cell receptor (beta chain) is medium-sized (0.01 to 0.1%). Via MiXCR, TCRdb re-called the PCR reads, giving one row per CDR3 protein. The table lists about 90,000 distinct CDR3 sequences, about 49% of them singletons, with 9.5% to 13% in the top ten. V shed 5 bases and J 0 bases; nucleotides not matched to a gene: 2. This CDR3 region has 13 residues. Germline loops: CDR1 DFQATT, CDR2 SNEGSKA (reference sequence). This sample was taken from a study of CDR3 diversity in severe acne. The receptor's source is a male donor with severe acne vulgaris. The chain carries TRBV20-1 and TRBJ2-3; 7 positions match TRBD1. The sequencing sample was made of blood. CDR3 residues: CSAEQGSTDTQYF. CDR3 sequence (DNA): TGCAGTGCTGAACAGGGGAGCACAGATACGCAGTATTTT.